This entry features one T cell receptor beta chain sequence. The data originate from a study of blood T cell repertoires in COVID-19. Study details: Sites across the United States, Italy and Spain contributed samples from acute and convalescent COVID-19.

In the original analysis: Amplifying reference gene primers gave estimates of nucleated cell counts. TCRdb's copy holds only in-frame clones and misses some; the assay was immunoSEQ multiplex PCR. The V and J calls and the clone size are those of that table, but D and trimming were determined from the DNA. This repertoire shows roughly 400,000 clones, 80% to 90% found once; its top ten account for around 1.1%. Trimming removed 3 bases at V and 4 bases at J, with 14 bases between. Per the germline V gene, CDR1 is SEHNR and CDR2 is FQNEAQ (reference sequence). This CDR3 has 15 residues. Sequencing was performed on PBMCs or T cells enriched from blood (not recorded which). The sequence was collected from a man aged 30 to 39 who had recovered from COVID-19. The chain employs TRBV7-9 and TRBJ2-3; tentative D call: TRBD2 (5 bases). The CDR3 region has the DNA TGTGCCAGCAGCTTTAGAGGGAGAGAGGCAGATACGCAGTATTTT. Translated, it gives CASSFRGREADTQYF.